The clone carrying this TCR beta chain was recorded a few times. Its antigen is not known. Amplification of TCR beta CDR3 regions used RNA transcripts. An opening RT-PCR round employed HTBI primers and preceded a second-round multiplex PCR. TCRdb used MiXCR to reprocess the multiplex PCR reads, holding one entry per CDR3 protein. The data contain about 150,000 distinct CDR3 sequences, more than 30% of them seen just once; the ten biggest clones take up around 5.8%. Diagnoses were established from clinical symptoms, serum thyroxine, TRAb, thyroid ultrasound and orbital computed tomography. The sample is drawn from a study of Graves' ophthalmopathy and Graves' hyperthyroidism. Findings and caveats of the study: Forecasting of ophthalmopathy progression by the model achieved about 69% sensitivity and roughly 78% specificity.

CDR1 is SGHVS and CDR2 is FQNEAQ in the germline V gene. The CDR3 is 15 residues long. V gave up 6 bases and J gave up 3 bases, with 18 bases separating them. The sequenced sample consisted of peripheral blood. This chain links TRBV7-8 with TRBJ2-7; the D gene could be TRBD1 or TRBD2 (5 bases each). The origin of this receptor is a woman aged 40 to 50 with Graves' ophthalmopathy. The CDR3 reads CASRPRGQRNYEQYF. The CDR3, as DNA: TGTGCCAGCAGACCGAGGGGCCAGCGGAACTACGAGCAGTACTTC.